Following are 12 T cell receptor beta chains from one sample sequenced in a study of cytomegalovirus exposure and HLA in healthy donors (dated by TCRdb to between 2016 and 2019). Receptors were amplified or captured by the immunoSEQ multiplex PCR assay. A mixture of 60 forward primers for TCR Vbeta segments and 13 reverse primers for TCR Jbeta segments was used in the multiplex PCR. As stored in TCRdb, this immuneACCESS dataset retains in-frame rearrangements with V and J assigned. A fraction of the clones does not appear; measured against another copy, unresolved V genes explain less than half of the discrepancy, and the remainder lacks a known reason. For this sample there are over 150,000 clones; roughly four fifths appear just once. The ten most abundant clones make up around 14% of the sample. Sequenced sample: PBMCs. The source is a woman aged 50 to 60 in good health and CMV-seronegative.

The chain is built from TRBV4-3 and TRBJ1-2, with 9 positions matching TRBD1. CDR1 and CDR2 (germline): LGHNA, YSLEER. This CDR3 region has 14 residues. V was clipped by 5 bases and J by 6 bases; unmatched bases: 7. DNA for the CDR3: TGCGCCAGCAGCACTGGGACAGGGAGGGATGGCTACACCTTC. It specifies CASSTGTGRDGYTF.

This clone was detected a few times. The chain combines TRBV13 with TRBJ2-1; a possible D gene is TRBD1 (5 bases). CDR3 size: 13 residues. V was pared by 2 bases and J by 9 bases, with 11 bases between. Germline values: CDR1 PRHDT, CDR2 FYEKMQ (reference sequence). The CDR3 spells CASSLRGFAEQFF. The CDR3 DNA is TGTGCCAGCAGCTTAAGGGGCTTCGCTGAGCAGTTCTTC.

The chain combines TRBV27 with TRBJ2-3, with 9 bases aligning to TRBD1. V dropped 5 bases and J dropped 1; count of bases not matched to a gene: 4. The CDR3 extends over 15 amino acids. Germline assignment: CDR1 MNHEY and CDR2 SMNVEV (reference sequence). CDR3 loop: CASSGTGRGTDTQYF. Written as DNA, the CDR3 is TGTGCCAGCAGTGGGACAGGGCGAGGCACAGATACGCAGTATTTT.

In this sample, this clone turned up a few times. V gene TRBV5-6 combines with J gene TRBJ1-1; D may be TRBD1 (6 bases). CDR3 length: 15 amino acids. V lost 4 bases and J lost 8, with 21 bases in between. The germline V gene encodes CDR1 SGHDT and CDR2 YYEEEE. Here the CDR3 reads CASSGVGGGLSEAFF. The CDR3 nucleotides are TGTGCCAGCAGCGGGGTAGGGGGGGGCCTGTCAGAAGCTTTCTTT.

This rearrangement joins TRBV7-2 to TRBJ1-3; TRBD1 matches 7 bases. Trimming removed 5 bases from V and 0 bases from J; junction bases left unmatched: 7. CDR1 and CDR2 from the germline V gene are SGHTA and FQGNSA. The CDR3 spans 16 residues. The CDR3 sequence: CASSQGTAISGNTIYF. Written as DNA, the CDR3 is TGTGCCAGCAGCCAAGGGACAGCTATCTCTGGAAACACCATATATTTT.

The CDR3 sequence: CASSLGRRSNYGYTF. The CDR3 DNA reads as TGTGCCAGCAGCTTGGGGAGAAGATCTAACTATGGCTACACCTTC. This chain links TRBV5-6 with TRBJ1-2; D unclear. V lost 0 bases and J lost 0, with 9 bases in between. CDR1 and CDR2 (germline): SGHDT, YYEEEE. The CDR3 length is 15 residues.

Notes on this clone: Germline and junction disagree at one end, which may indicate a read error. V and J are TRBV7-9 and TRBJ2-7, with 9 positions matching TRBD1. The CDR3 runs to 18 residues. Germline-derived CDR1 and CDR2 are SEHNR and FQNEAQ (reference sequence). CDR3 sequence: CSSSTRDRESLSSYEQYF. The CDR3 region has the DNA TGTTCCAGCAGCACCCGGGACAGGGAAAGTCTAAGCTCCTACGAGCAGTACTTC.

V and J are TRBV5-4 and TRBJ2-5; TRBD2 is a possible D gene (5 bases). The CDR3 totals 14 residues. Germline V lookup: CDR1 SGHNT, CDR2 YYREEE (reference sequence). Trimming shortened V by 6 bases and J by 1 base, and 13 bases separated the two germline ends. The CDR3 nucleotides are TGTGCCAGCAACCCCGGCGGGTTCCAAGAGACCCAGTACTTC. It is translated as CASNPGGFQETQYF.

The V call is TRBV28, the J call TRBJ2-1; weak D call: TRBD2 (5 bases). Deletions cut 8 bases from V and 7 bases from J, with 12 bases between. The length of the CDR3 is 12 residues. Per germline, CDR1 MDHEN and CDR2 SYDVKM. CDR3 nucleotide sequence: TGTGCCAGCTTTGAGGGAGAGAATGAGCAGTTCTTC. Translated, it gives CASFEGENEQFF.

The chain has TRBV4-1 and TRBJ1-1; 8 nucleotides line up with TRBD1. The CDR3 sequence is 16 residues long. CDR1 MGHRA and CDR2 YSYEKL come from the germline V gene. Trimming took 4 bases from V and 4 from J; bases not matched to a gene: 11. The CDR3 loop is CASSPGQALGRTEAFF. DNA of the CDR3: TGCGCCAGCAGCCCGGGACAGGCTTTAGGCCGCACTGAAGCTTTCTTT.

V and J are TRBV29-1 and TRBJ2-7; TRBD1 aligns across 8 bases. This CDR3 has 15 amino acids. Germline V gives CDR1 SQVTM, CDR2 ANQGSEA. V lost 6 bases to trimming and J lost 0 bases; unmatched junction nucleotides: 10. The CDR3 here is CSVSGGSKLSYEQYF. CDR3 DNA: TGCAGCGTCTCAGGGGGCTCTAAACTCTCCTACGAGCAGTACTTC.

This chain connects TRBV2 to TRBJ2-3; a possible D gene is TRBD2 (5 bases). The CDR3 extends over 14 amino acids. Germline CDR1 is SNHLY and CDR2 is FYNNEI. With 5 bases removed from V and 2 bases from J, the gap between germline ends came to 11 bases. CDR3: CASSPQRFTDTQYF. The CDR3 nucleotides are TGTGCCAGCAGTCCCCAGCGGTTCACAGATACGCAGTATTTT.